Shown below are 21 T cell receptor beta chains from a single sample sequenced in a study of T cells in Graves' hyperthyroidism and ophthalmopathy (dated by TCRdb to about 2019). The library was made by multiplex PCR. Sequencing relied on an Illumina HiSeq 2000. TCR beta CDR3 regions were amplified from RNA transcripts. The first round of RT-PCR for the TCR CDR3 was performed with the HTBI primer set and the Qiagen OneStep RT-PCR kit. In TCRdb, the public reads were trimmed at Q25 with fastp and aligned with MiXCR, with productive beta chains retained. Every entry covers one CDR3 protein and lists the most common genes and DNA from its rows. The sample table shows a few hundred thousand distinct CDR3 sequences, and around 14% are seen once. Approximately 7.4% of the sample is taken by the ten largest. Source material: blood. These receptors were collected from a young woman with Graves' hyperthyroidism.

Notes on this clonotype: Sequence at one end of the junction differs from germline and may be a read error. This rearrangement joins TRBV20-1 to TRBJ2-2; the D gene is possibly TRBD2 (6 bases). The CDR3 loop spans 14 amino acids. Germline lookup yields CDR1 DFQATT and CDR2 SNEGSKA (reference sequence). The CDR3 region has the DNA TGCAGTGCTCGCAGGAGGGCCCTCTCCGGGGAGCCGTTTTTT. This gives the protein CSARRRALSGEPFF.

This clonotype has a count of ten or more. The J gene is TRBJ2-7, the V gene TRBV7-2; 8 bases are a match to TRBD1. Trimming cost V 1 base and J 0 bases; bases outside gene matches: 8. CDR1 is SGHTA and CDR2 is FQGNSA in the germline V gene. The CDR3 spans 17 residues. CDR3 in amino acids: CASSLGPGTGLSYEQYF. The CDR3, as DNA: TGTGCCAGCAGCTTAGGGCCGGGGACAGGCCTCTCCTACGAGCAGTACTTC.

This clonotype was seen ten or more times. The chain uses TRBV9 and TRBJ2-5; maybe TRBD1 (6 bases). Trimming shortened V by 1 base and J by 2 bases, and 12 bases separated the two germline ends. The CDR3 loop spans 15 amino acids. The germline CDR1 and CDR2 sequences are SGDLS and YYNGEE. The CDR3 spells CASSVLTGSQETQYF. The CDR3 region has the DNA TGTGCCAGCAGCGTACTGACAGGTTCTCAAGAGACCCAGTACTTC. Complete variable domain (other parts from reference TRBV9 and TRBJ2-5): DSGVTQTPKHLITATGQRVTLRCSPRSGDLSVYWYQQSLDQGLQFLIQYYNGEERAKGNILERFSAQQFPDLHSELNLSSLELGDSALYFCASSVLTGSQETQYFGPGTRLLVL.

CDR3 DNA: TGTGCCAGCAGCCAAGAACAGGACAGGGGGCTTGAGCAGTACTTC. Translated, it gives CASSQEQDRGLEQYF. V is TRBV3-1 and J is TRBJ2-7; the match to TRBD1 covers 11 bases. Germline CDR1 LGHDT, CDR2 YNNKEL (reference sequence). This CDR3 has 15 residues. The junction had 5 bases not matched to a gene; V was cut back by 0 bases and J by 7 bases.

This clonotype was detected many times. J is TRBJ2-7 and V is TRBV20-1, with TRBD1 matching 7 bases. V lost 6 bases, J lost 2 bases, and 19 bases stayed unmatched. The CDR3 spans 17 residues. Germline values: CDR1 DFQATT, CDR2 SNEGSKA (reference sequence). The CDR3 here is CSATDPEGARNPYEQYF. The DNA for the CDR3 is TGCAGTGCCACCGACCCCGAGGGGGCGCGAAACCCCTACGAGCAGTACTTC.

On this clonotype itself: An end of the junction does not agree with germline; a read error may underlie this. The V call is TRBV11-2, the J call TRBJ1-6; no definite D call. There are 15 residues in the CDR3. Looked up from germline, CDR1 is SGHAT and CDR2 is FQNNGV. The CDR3 region has the DNA TGCGCCAGCAGCTTGGAGGCGGCTCCAAATTCACCCCTCCACTTT. Residues: CASSLEAAPNSPLHF.

This clonotype was detected many times. The V gene is TRBV20-1, the J gene TRBJ2-1, with D unresolved. The CDR3 runs 13 residues. With 1 base removed from V and 6 bases from J, the gap between germline ends came to 10 bases. Germline V gene data show CDR1 as DFQATT and CDR2 as SNEGSKA (reference sequence). The CDR3 sequence: CSARVYRTNEQFF. CDR3 sequence (DNA): TGCAGTGCTAGAGTGTACAGAACCAATGAGCAGTTCTTC.

This clonotype has a count of ten or more. The CDR3 DNA reads as TGCAGTGCTAGAGTACTGAACTCCTACAATGAGCAGTTCTTC. Translation gives CSARVLNSYNEQFF. This sequence joins TRBV20-1 and TRBJ2-1; D remains unclear. The V and J ends lost 1 base and 0 bases respectively, with 7 bases between them. This CDR3 has 14 residues. The V gene's germline CDR1 is DFQATT and CDR2 SNEGSKA (reference sequence).

This clonotype was recorded many times. The CDR3 DNA is TGTGCCAGCCTGGATCCAGCTAACATTCAGTACTTC. This codes for CASLDPANIQYF. This rearrangement joins TRBV6-1 to TRBJ2-4; D ambiguous. V was clipped by 8 bases and J by 7 bases, with 12 bases between them. The V gene's germline CDR1 is MNHNS and CDR2 SASEGT. This CDR3 region has 12 residues.

This clonotype came up many times. V and J are TRBV7-2 and TRBJ2-1; TRBD2 is a possible D gene (5 bases). Trimming removed 6 bases from V and 7 bases from J, with 22 bases in between. From germline, CDR1 is SGHTA and CDR2 FQGNSA. The CDR3 is 16 residues long. Here the CDR3 DNA reads TGTGCCAGCAGACTGAAGGGCCTAGCCGTGGGGAATGAGCAGTTCTTC. Translated: CASRLKGLAVGNEQFF.

Regarding this clonotype: The junction departs from germline at one end; a sequencing error may be responsible. The V gene is TRBV5-1, the J gene TRBJ2-1, with D perhaps TRBD2 (6 bases). CDR1 and CDR2 (germline): SGHRS, YFSETQ. This CDR3 spans 17 amino acids. CDR3 coding DNA: TGTGCCAGCAGCCCCGGTGGAGGGAGACGATCCTACAATGAGCAGTTCTTC. Translated: CASSPGGGRRSYNEQFF.

For this clonotype: A clone one base away is much larger, so this may be a read error. V and J are TRBV11-2 and TRBJ1-4; D not certain. The CDR3 sequence is 15 residues long. Germline V gene data show CDR1 as SGHAT and CDR2 as FQNNGV. This CDR3 reads CASSLGPTPNGKLFF. The CDR3 DNA reads TGTGCCAGCAGCTTAGGTCCGACTCCTAATGGAAAACTGTTTTTT. The full variable domain, with the rest looked up from reference TRBV11-2 and TRBJ1-4, is EAGVAQSPRYKIIEKRQSVAFWCNPISGHATLYWYQQILGQGPKLLIQFQNNGVVDDSQLPKDRFSAERLKGVDSTLKIQPAKLEDSAVYLCASSLGPTPNGKLFFGSGTQLSVL.

The sample holds many counts of this clonotype. The chain combines TRBV7-2 with TRBJ2-3, with a possible D match to TRBD2 (5 bases). The V end was cut by 5 bases, the J end by 6 bases, with 12 bases between. Germline-derived CDR1 and CDR2 are SGHTA and FQGNSA. This CDR3 comprises 13 residues. The CDR3 is CASSPPGWDTQYF. The CDR3 DNA follows: TGTGCCAGCAGCCCCCCGGGGTGGGATACGCAGTATTTT.

This clonotype was counted only a few times. This chain joins TRBV7-8 and TRBJ2-2; TRBD2 matches 14 bases. CDR3 length: 16 amino acids. The V gene end was trimmed by 6 bases and the J gene end by 6 bases; junction bases not matched to a gene: 6. The germline gives CDR1 SGHVS, CDR2 FQNEAQ. CDR3 in amino acids: CASRLPGLAGAGELFF. The CDR3 bases are TGTGCCAGCAGACTACCGGGACTAGCGGGGGCCGGGGAGCTGTTTTTT.

The chain is built from TRBV5-1 and TRBJ2-2; TRBD2 matches 12 bases. The CDR3 loop spans 15 amino acids. Germline CDR1 reads SGHRS; CDR2 reads YFSETQ. V lost 5 bases, J lost 9 bases, and 8 bases stayed unmatched. DNA of the CDR3: TGCGCCAGCAGTTTAACACTAGCGGGAGGAAGGGAGCTGTTTTTT. It translates to CASSLTLAGGRELFF.

The rearrangement joins TRBV2 to TRBJ2-1; 10 bases fit TRBD2. Trimming removed 5 bases from V and 10 bases from J; junction bases left unmatched: 11. CDR1 and CDR2 (germline): SNHLY, FYNNEI. The CDR3 is 15 residues long. CDR3 in amino acids: CASSPSGSGAYEQFF. CDR3 sequence (DNA): TGTGCCAGCAGTCCTAGCGGGAGCGGGGCCTACGAGCAGTTCTTC.

The sample holds many counts of this clonotype. This chain joins TRBV30 and TRBJ1-2; 9 nucleotides agree with TRBD1. Per the germline V gene, CDR1 is GTSNPN and CDR2 is SVGIG (reference sequence). This CDR3 has 14 residues. V was clipped by 3 bases and J by 4 bases; unmatched bases: 6. CDR3 residues: CAWRHRGQGYGYTF. CDR3 DNA: TGTGCCTGGAGGCACAGGGGGCAGGGCTATGGCTACACCTTC.

This clonotype has a count of ten or more. The V and J genes are TRBV30 and TRBJ2-5; D assignment may be TRBD1 or TRBD2 (6 bases each). Germline CDR1 reads GTSNPN; CDR2 reads SVGIG (reference sequence). The CDR3 is 15 residues long. Between the trimmed V and J ends, which lost 3 bases and 0 bases, there was a span of 14 bases. CDR3 residues: CAWRGGRPYQETQYF. DNA of the CDR3: TGTGCCTGGAGAGGGGGGAGACCCTACCAAGAGACCCAGTACTTC.

This chain connects TRBV5-8 to TRBJ2-6; 8 bases agree with TRBD1. Trimming removed 4 bases from V and 0 bases from J; junction bases left unmatched: 6. The CDR3 consists of 17 residues. Germline CDR1 and CDR2: SGHTS and YDEGEE. The CDR3 region is CASSRRTGSSGANVLTF. CDR3 DNA sequence: TGTGCCAGCAGCCGACGGACAGGGTCCTCTGGGGCCAACGTCCTGACTTTC.

The V call is TRBV15, the J call TRBJ2-7; unclear D gene. CDR1 and CDR2 (germline): LNHNV, YYDKDF (reference sequence). The CDR3 has 15 residues. The ends were cut back, 6 bases at V and 0 bases at J, with 15 bases in the middle. The CDR3 is CATSRNPVDSYEQYF. For the CDR3, the DNA is TGTGCCACCAGTCGTAACCCCGTGGACTCCTACGAGCAGTACTTC.

This clonotype occurred many times. This sequence joins TRBV11-2 and TRBJ2-1, with D tentatively TRBD2 (6 bases). V lost 4 bases and J lost 6, with 22 bases in between. The CDR3 extends over 17 amino acids. CDR1 SGHAT and CDR2 FQNNGV come from the germline V gene. The CDR3 sequence is CASSSMAWEALSNEQFF. CDR3 in DNA: TGTGCCAGCAGCTCCATGGCTTGGGAGGCGCTCAGCAATGAGCAGTTCTTC.